The clone carrying this TCR beta chain was counted at least ten times. Its antigen is as yet unknown. The data are from a study of molecular identifiers for immune sequencing clone quantification. One entry per CDR3 protein, called by TCRdb with MiXCR from the PCR reads. Here the sample spans about 100,000 distinct CDR3 sequences, approximately 22% being singletons. In germline, CDR1 is MNHEY, CDR2 SVGEGT. Trimming took 4 bases from V and 6 from J, leaving 7 bases between them. The CDR3 sequence is 11 residues long. General study findings and limits: In naive cells, clones above 20 RNA copies held under 1% of molecules, whereas in effector cells they held over 98%.

Source material: naive CD8+ T cells from blood, with Jurkat cell RNA spiked in. The subset is: FACS-sorted CD8+CD4-CCR7+CD45RA+ naive T cells. The TCR sequence derives from a human donor in good health. Some libraries in this study had Jurkat cell RNA spiked in. The genes are TRBV6-2 or TRBV6-3 and TRBJ2-7; TRBD2 is a possible D gene (6 bases). CDR3 nucleotides: TGTGCCAGCAGTTGGAGGGCCGAGCAGTACTTC. Residues: CASSWRAEQYF.